Shown below are 6 T cell receptor beta chains from a single sample sequenced in a study of spatial heterogeneity in lung cancer. TCRdb analysed the 5' RACE reads with MiXCR anew, one entry per CDR3 protein. The sample contains about 13,000 distinct CDR3 sequences, more than 4.5% of which appear only once. Described time point: sample taken at primary tumor resection. Unsorted whole RNA samples from tumor, nontumor lung or frozen PBMC were sequenced. Sequences were derived from lung tumor tissue, sampled at surgery. These receptors were taken from a human donor with early-stage non-small cell lung cancer.

This clonotype showed up many times. This beta chain represents an off-target read in a library built for alpha chains; its size is of limited meaning. The chain combines TRBV5-4 with TRBJ2-7, with D perhaps TRBD2 (6 bases). Trimming pared 4 bases from V and 7 bases from J, leaving 24 bases between. CDR1 SGHNT and CDR2 YYREEE come from the germline V gene (reference sequence). The CDR3 sequence is 16 residues long. The CDR3 loop reads CASSRDGANSAGEQYF. The CDR3 nucleotides are TGTGCCAGCAGCCGGGACGGGGCTAACTCGGCGGGGGAGCAGTACTTC.

The sample holds many counts of this clonotype. The library was designed around alpha chains, so this beta chain is a stray read whose abundance carries little weight. The chain combines TRBV7-8 with TRBJ1-1; D may be TRBD1 (5 bases). Trimming shortened V by 5 bases and J by 4 bases, and 14 bases separated the two germline ends. Germline CDR1 and CDR2: SGHVS and FQNEAQ. The CDR3 has 14 amino acids. For the CDR3, the DNA is TGTGCCAGCAGCCGAACAGAGGGGCGCACTGAAGCTTTCTTT. It yields the protein CASSRTEGRTEAFF.

Ten or more counts support this clonotype. This beta chain appears as a stray read in a library generated for alpha chains; its size is not informative. The chain joins TRBV10-3 to TRBJ1-5; D may be TRBD1 (6 bases). Trimming pared 6 bases from V and 5 bases from J, leaving 11 bases between. Germline V lookup: CDR1 ENHRY, CDR2 SYGVKD. There are 13 residues in the CDR3. CDR3 residues: CAIRENRDQPQHF. CDR3 nucleotides: TGTGCCATCAGGGAAAACAGGGATCAGCCCCAGCATTTT.

There are many counts of this clonotype. Found in a library prepared for alpha chains, this beta chain is an off-target read, and its abundance has little meaning. The J gene is TRBJ2-2, the V gene TRBV9; D unclear. The ends were cut back, 5 bases at V and 0 bases at J, with 8 bases in the middle. The length of the CDR3 is 14 residues. Germline V gene data show CDR1 as SGDLS and CDR2 as YYNGEE. CDR3 DNA sequence: TGTGCCAGCAGGCCAACACCGAACACCGGGGAGCTGTTTTTT. Encoded protein: CASRPTPNTGELFF.

This clonotype showed up many times. This beta chain is a stray read from a library made for alpha chains; its abundance is not meaningful. The chain uses TRBV20-1 and TRBJ2-3, with TRBD2 matching 9 bases. Unmatched junction bases numbered 4, after V lost 6 bases and J lost 6 bases. The CDR3 loop spans 12 amino acids. Germline CDR1 is DFQATT and CDR2 is SNEGSKA (reference sequence). The DNA for the CDR3 is TGCAGTGCGAGCGGGGGGAGGGATACGCAGTATTTT. Protein: CSASGGRDTQYF.

This clonotype was observed at least ten times. Since it is a stray read in a library aimed at alpha chains, this beta chain has a size that is not meaningful. V is TRBV2 and J is TRBJ1-6, with 10 bases fitting TRBD1. The CDR3 has 15 residues. Germline loops: CDR1 SNHLY, CDR2 FYNNEI. Trimming removed 7 bases from V and 9 bases from J; junction bases left unmatched: 9. This chain's CDR3 is CASIIWGQGTSPLHF. CDR3 nucleotides: TGTGCCAGCATTATCTGGGGACAGGGGACTTCACCCCTCCACTTT.